This entry features one T cell receptor beta chain sequence. The data are from a study of T-cell reconstitution after alpha-beta-depleted transplantation in children. The library targeted TCRbeta and was prepared with unique molecular identifiers. TCRdb reanalysed the PCR reads using MiXCR and keeps one entry per CDR3 protein. The sample lists approximately 150,000 distinct CDR3 sequences, 8% to 10% occurring once. The CDR3 spans 15 residues. Germline CDR1 and CDR2: SGDLS and YYNGEE. Trimming stripped 1 base from V and 4 bases from J, with 14 bases between. This specimen consisted of PBMCs, mostly from graft donor cells, obtained 180 days after TCRalphabeta/CD19-depleted stem cell transplant. The receptor's source is a female patient aged 2-10 years who had a stem cell transplant for congenital amegakaryocytic thrombocytopenia, so the T cells may come from the graft donor. The chain combines TRBV9 with TRBJ2-5; weak D call: TRBD2 (6 bases). The chain's CDR3 is CASSVNPGVLETQYF. CDR3 DNA sequence: TGTGCCAGCAGCGTAAATCCGGGAGTCTTAGAGACCCAGTACTTC.